These 30 T cell receptor beta chains came from one sample sequenced in a study of shared T cell receptors in the human thymus. Measured with immunoSEQ multiplex PCR; TCRdb has only the in-frame clones, and not every one. This sample has 550,000 to 800,000 clones, with approximately 85% found just once. These sequences were also reported in another study, on human thymus T cells.

Source material: thymocytes. The receptors here all came from a girl less than two years old with a congenital heart defect.

The chain couples TRBV28 to TRBJ2-5; no clear D. Between the trimmed V and J ends, which lost 3 bases and 5 bases, there was a span of 10 bases. The germline CDR1 and CDR2 sequences are MDHEN and SYDVKM. There are 13 residues in the CDR3. The CDR3 region has the DNA TGTGCCAGCAGTTTGTGGCAGTTCGAGACCCAGTACTTC. Protein sequence: CASSLWQFETQYF.

This clone was picked up one time. The genes are TRBV7-6 and TRBJ2-1; 10 bases fit TRBD2. The germline gives CDR1 SGHVS, CDR2 FNYEAQ. There are 18 residues in the CDR3. Germline trimming cut 1 base from V and 4 bases from J; bases unmatched to any gene: 10. CDR3 sequence (DNA): TGTGCCAGCAGCTTAGTCAGTAGGACTAGCGGTCCTTACAATGAGCAGTTCTTC. Translated, it gives CASSLVSRTSGPYNEQFF.

The V gene is TRBV6-1, the J gene TRBJ2-7, with TRBD1 as a possible D gene (6 bases). V was clipped by 5 bases and J by 2 bases, with 10 bases between them. The germline V gene has CDR1 MNHNS and CDR2 SASEGT. CDR3 size: 13 residues. Here the CDR3 reads CASSTGQTYEQYF. CDR3 sequence (DNA): TGTGCCAGCAGTACCGGACAGACCTACGAGCAGTACTTC.

The chain joins TRBV27 to TRBJ2-4; a possible D gene is TRBD1 (6 bases). The CDR3 spans 14 residues. Per the germline V gene, CDR1 is MNHEY and CDR2 is SMNVEV (reference sequence). V lost 5 bases to trimming and J lost 2 bases, with 10 bases between them. The CDR3 loop reads CASSQRGTKNIQYF. DNA of the CDR3: TGTGCCAGCAGTCAGAGGGGGACCAAAAACATTCAGTACTTC.

This clone was observed a single time. This chain uses TRBV7-9 with TRBJ1-2, with 9 bases fitting TRBD1. The V segment lost 5 bases and the J segment 7 bases; nucleotides outside the gene matches: 11. This CDR3 comprises 15 residues. Per germline, CDR1 SEHNR and CDR2 FQNEAQ (reference sequence). The CDR3 loop reads CASSGRDRVVGGYTF. The CDR3 DNA follows: TGTGCCAGCAGCGGCCGGGACAGGGTGGTTGGTGGCTACACCTTC. The variable domain in full, completed from reference TRBV7-9 and TRBJ1-2, reads DTGVSQNPRHKITKRGQNVTFRCDPISEHNRLYWYRQTLGQGPEFLTYFQNEAQLEKSRLLSDRFSAERPKGSFSTLEIQRTEQGDSAMYLCASSGRDRVVGGYTFGSGTRLTVV.

This clone was seen more than once but under ten times. This chain connects TRBV4-3 to TRBJ2-7; 12 nucleotides line up with TRBD2. The V segment lost 6 bases and the J segment 6 bases; nucleotides outside the gene matches: 9. The CDR3 length is 15 residues. CDR1 and CDR2 (germline): LGHNA, YSLEER. The CDR3 sequence is CASSRRTSGAAEQYF. The CDR3, as DNA: TGCGCCAGCAGTCGAAGGACTAGCGGGGCCGCCGAGCAGTACTTC.

V and J are TRBV6-5 and TRBJ1-2, with D perhaps TRBD1 (5 bases). V gave up 9 bases and J gave up 5 bases, with 13 bases separating them. The length of the CDR3 is 12 residues. Looked up from germline, CDR1 is MNHEY and CDR2 is SVGAGI. For the CDR3, the DNA is TGTGCCAGAAATAGGGGCCTTTATGGCTACACCTTC. Protein: CARNRGLYGYTF.

This rearrangement joins TRBV20-1 to TRBJ1-2, with D perhaps matching TRBD1 (6 bases). The V gene lost 7 bases and the J gene lost 6 bases, with 12 bases spanning the gap. Germline CDR1 and CDR2: DFQATT and SNEGSKA (reference sequence). This CDR3 contains 11 residues. The CDR3 sequence: CSDQGPNGYTF. Written as DNA, the CDR3 is TGCAGTGACCAGGGGCCCAATGGCTACACCTTC.

For this clone: Other DNA sequences from this sample encode an identical CDR3 as well. This chain links TRBV25-1 with TRBJ1-6, with TRBD1 as a possible D gene (6 bases). The CDR3 loop spans 16 amino acids. Germline V lookup: CDR1 MGHDK, CDR2 SYGVNS. Trimming cost V 3 bases and J 0 bases, with 9 bases left between them. DNA of the CDR3: TGTGCCAGCAGTGAGGACAGAAGCTCCTATAATTCACCCCTCCACTTT. Translated, it gives CASSEDRSSYNSPLHF.

The chain joins TRBV7-9 to TRBJ1-2; TRBD1 is a possible D gene (6 bases). The germline gives CDR1 SEHNR, CDR2 FQNEAQ (reference sequence). This CDR3 has 12 amino acids. V lost 6 bases to trimming and J lost 7 bases, with 12 bases between them. The CDR3 region is CASRLQGRGYTF. Written as DNA, the CDR3 is TGTGCCAGCAGGCTACAGGGCCGTGGCTACACCTTC.

The V and J genes are TRBV15 and TRBJ1-1, with a possible D match to TRBD1 (6 bases). V was cut by 11 bases and J by 1 base, with 14 bases left in between. Germline CDR1 and CDR2: LNHNV and YYDKDF (reference sequence). The CDR3 sequence is 13 residues long. The CDR3 DNA reads as TGTGCCTTTAGGGGGGGAAAGAACACTGAAGCTTTCTTT. Amino acid sequence: CAFRGGKNTEAFF. Full variable domain (rest looked up from reference TRBV15 and TRBJ1-1): DAMVIQNPRYQVTQFGKPVTLSCSQTLNHNVMYWYQQKSSQAPKLLFHYYDKDFNNEADTPDNFQSRRPNTSFCFLDIRSPGLGDTAMYLCAFRGGKNTEAFFGQGTRLTVV.

The chain employs TRBV7-2 and TRBJ1-1; no definite D call. Trimming took 4 bases from V and 8 from J, leaving 26 bases between them. From germline, CDR1 is SGHTA and CDR2 FQGNSA. The CDR3 contains 17 residues. Here the CDR3 reads CASSSHYRPAPAKEAFF. The CDR3 coding sequence is TGTGCCAGCAGCTCCCATTATAGGCCAGCCCCAGCGAAGGAAGCTTTCTTT.

This clone was counted once. The V call is TRBV27, the J call TRBJ1-2; maybe TRBD1 (6 bases). Germline lookup yields CDR1 MNHEY and CDR2 SMNVEV (reference sequence). CDR3 length: 16 amino acids. The V end was cut by 6 bases, the J end by 4 bases, with 21 bases between. The chain's CDR3 is CASRTASDSSSYGYTF. The CDR3 DNA reads as TGTGCCAGCAGAACAGCCTCGGACAGTTCCTCCTATGGCTACACCTTC.

V and J are TRBV12-5 and TRBJ1-1; D gene unclear. V was cut by 2 bases and J by 2 bases, with 9 bases left in between. Germline CDR1 reads LGHNT; CDR2 reads FRNRAP. The CDR3 covers 14 residues. CDR3 bases: TGTGCTAGTGGTTTGCCCACTGAAAACACTGAAGCTTTCTTT. Encoded protein: CASGLPTENTEAFF.

The chain joins TRBV9 to TRBJ1-1; D not resolved. The V end lost 3 bases, the J end lost 1 base, and 7 bases lay between the germline ends. This CDR3 is 13 amino acids long. The V gene's germline CDR1 is SGDLS and CDR2 YYNGEE. The DNA of the CDR3 is TGTGCCAGCAGCGCCCGTAAGAACACTGAAGCTTTCTTT. Protein product: CASSARKNTEAFF.

CDR3 in amino acids: CASSRTEIVYNEQFF. The CDR3 nucleotides read TGTGCCAGCAGTCGGACAGAAATTGTCTACAATGAGCAGTTCTTC. The chain combines TRBV6-1 with TRBJ2-1; TRBD1 might be the D (6 bases). In germline, CDR1 is MNHNS, CDR2 SASEGT. The CDR3 totals 15 residues. V lost 5 bases and J 3 bases, leaving 14 bases between the germline ends.

This chain uses TRBV19 with TRBJ1-2; TRBD1 might be the D (6 bases). Per the germline V gene, CDR1 is LNHDA and CDR2 is SQIVND (reference sequence). CDR3 length equals 12 residues. V lost 5 bases to trimming and J lost 6 bases, with 10 bases between them. The CDR3 nucleotides are TGTGCCAGTAGTGAGGGGGGGGATGGCTACACCTTC. This encodes CASSEGGDGYTF.

This chain links TRBV4-1 with TRBJ1-2; 10 positions match TRBD1. V shed 0 bases and J 8 bases; nucleotides not matched to a gene: 6. The CDR3 consists of 15 residues. Germline V gene lookup returns CDR1 MGHRA and CDR2 YSYEKL. The CDR3 sequence: CASSQERQGAQGYTF. The CDR3 coding sequence is TGCGCCAGCAGCCAAGAAAGACAGGGGGCACAAGGCTACACCTTC.

About this clone itself: One end of the junction is discordant with germline, which a read error may explain. The V and J genes are TRBV19 and TRBJ2-6, with D perhaps TRBD1 (6 bases). This CDR3 region has 17 residues. The germline CDR1 and CDR2 sequences are LNHDA and SQIVND (reference sequence). The CDR3 is CASSIVPYRAGANVLTF. The DNA of the CDR3 is TGTGCCAGTAGTATAGTCCCCTACAGGGCTGGGGCCAACGTTCTGACTTTC.

The genes are TRBV5-5 and TRBJ2-7, with unresolved D. Germline CDR1 reads SGHKS; CDR2 reads YYEKEE (reference sequence). V was trimmed by 2 bases and J by 6 bases, leaving 6 bases between them. CDR3 length: 11 residues. The CDR3 nucleotides read TGTGCCAGCAGCTTCGTTTCCGAGCAGTACTTC. It specifies CASSFVSEQYF.

This clone was found once. The chain combines TRBV7-9 with TRBJ1-2; D may be TRBD1 (5 bases). Trimming stripped 5 bases from V and 6 bases from J, with 19 bases between. The CDR3 is made up of 15 amino acids. CDR1 and CDR2 from the germline V gene are SEHNR and FQNEAQ (reference sequence). The CDR3 reads CASSRREGWGNGYTF. The CDR3 region has the DNA TGTGCCAGCAGCCGCCGGGAGGGCTGGGGGAATGGCTACACCTTC.

This clone was observed a single time. The rearrangement uses TRBV25-1 and TRBJ1-3, with D perhaps TRBD1 (6 bases). Germline assignment: CDR1 MGHDK and CDR2 SYGVNS. The CDR3 sequence is 11 residues long. Trimming removed 5 bases from V and 8 bases from J, with 7 bases in between. CDR3 amino acids: CASSQGYTIYF. Here the CDR3 DNA reads TGTGCCAGCAGTCAGGGGTACACCATATATTTT.

V gene TRBV6-5 combines with J gene TRBJ1-2; maybe TRBD1 (6 bases). Trimming took 2 bases from V and 2 from J, leaving 6 bases between them. The CDR3 consists of 13 residues. Per germline, CDR1 MNHEY and CDR2 SVGAGI. The CDR3, as DNA: TGTGCCAGCAGTTACCAGGGGAACTATGGCTACACCTTC. This encodes CASSYQGNYGYTF.

The J gene is TRBJ2-5, the V gene TRBV5-4; 9 positions agree with TRBD1. Germline CDR1 SGHNT, CDR2 YYREEE (reference sequence). V lost 6 bases to trimming and J lost 1 base; unmatched junction nucleotides: 7. CDR3 length: 15 residues. The CDR3 coding sequence is TGTGCCAGCAACAGGGACAGGGATCGCCAAGAGACCCAGTACTTC. Protein: CASNRDRDRQETQYF.

The rearrangement uses TRBV11-2 and TRBJ2-4; TRBD1 matches at 7 bases. This CDR3 spans 19 amino acids. The V gene end was trimmed by 3 bases and the J gene end by 0 bases; junction bases not matched to a gene: 14. CDR1 is SGHAT, CDR2 FQNNGV, per germline. CDR3 nucleotide sequence: TGTGCCAGCAGCTTTAGGGGGCGCCTTACCGAGCTAGCCAAAAACATTCAGTACTTC. Translation gives CASSFRGRLTELAKNIQYF. Together with reference TRBV11-2 and TRBJ2-4, the CDR3 gives the full variable domain: EAGVAQSPRYKIIEKRQSVAFWCNPISGHATLYWYQQILGQGPKLLIQFQNNGVVDDSQLPKDRFSAERLKGVDSTLKIQPAKLEDSAVYLCASSFRGRLTELAKNIQYFGAGTRLSVL.

This chain joins TRBV6-5 and TRBJ1-2; 7 bases match TRBD1. Germline assignment: CDR1 MNHEY and CDR2 SVGAGI. The J segment lost 5 bases and the V segment lost 5 bases, leaving 8 bases of the junction unmatched. The CDR3 extends over 14 amino acids. The CDR3 loop is CASSRLGQAYGYTF. Here the CDR3 DNA reads TGTGCCAGCAGTCGTCTAGGACAGGCTTATGGCTACACCTTC.

A single count supports this clone. The chain recombines TRBV5-1 with TRBJ1-1; tentatively, D is TRBD1 (5 bases). In germline, CDR1 is SGHRS, CDR2 YFSETQ. This CDR3 contains 17 residues. Trimming stripped 4 bases from V and 0 bases from J, with 19 bases between. The CDR3 nucleotides are TGCGCCAGCAGCAACCGGGCCTCGACAGAAATGAACACTGAAGCTTTCTTT. Amino acid sequence: CASSNRASTEMNTEAFF. Based on the CDR3 plus reference TRBV5-1 and TRBJ1-1, the full variable domain is KAGVTQTPRYLIKTRGQQVTLSCSPISGHRSVSWYQQTPGQGLQFLFEYFSETQRNKGNFPGRFSGRQFSNSRSEMNVSTLELGDSALYLCASSNRASTEMNTEAFFGQGTRLTVV.

The genes are TRBV11-1 and TRBJ1-1; D perhaps matches TRBD1 (6 bases). V was shortened by 5 bases and J by 6 bases, with 19 bases between the two germline ends. Germline CDR1 reads SGHAT; CDR2 reads FQDESV (reference sequence). CDR3 length: 15 amino acids. The CDR3 spells CASSRRKDRPPEAFF. CDR3 sequence (DNA): TGTGCCAGCAGCCGGCGCAAGGACAGACCTCCTGAAGCTTTCTTT.

The chain links TRBV7-2 to TRBJ2-1; perhaps TRBD1 as D (6 bases). V lost 5 bases, J lost 8 bases, and 19 bases lay in between. The CDR3 has 15 residues. CDR1 and CDR2 from the germline V gene are SGHTA and FQGNSA. CDR3 protein: CASSPIQGEFDEQFF. In DNA form, the CDR3 reads TGTGCCAGCAGCCCAATACAGGGTGAGTTCGATGAGCAGTTCTTC. The whole variable domain, filled in from reference TRBV7-2 and TRBJ2-1, reads GAGVSQSPSNKVTEKGKDVELRCDPISGHTALYWYRQSLGQGLEFLIYFQGNSAPDKSGLPSDRFSAERTGGSVSTLTIQRTQQEDSAVYLCASSPIQGEFDEQFFGPGTRLTVL.

The genes are TRBV28 and TRBJ1-3; 8 positions agree with TRBD1. The ends lost 6 bases at V and 2 bases at J; junction bases unmatched: 12. The germline V gene encodes CDR1 MDHEN and CDR2 SYDVKM. This CDR3 has 17 residues. CDR3 in DNA: TGTGCCAGCAGGCAACAGGGGGTGTCCCTTACTGGAAACACCATATATTTT. Its protein product is CASRQQGVSLTGNTIYF.